This T cell receptor (beta chain) stems from a study of regulatory T cells in long-lasting Graves disease. This clonotype was observed many times. Arm-PCR of CDR3 regions and iRepertoire HTBI primers were the basis on which TCR beta libraries were built. Via MiXCR, TCRdb re-called the multiplex PCR reads, giving one row per CDR3 protein. In the table there are hundreds of thousands of distinct CDR3 sequences, about 16% of which are singletons. There are 14 residues in the CDR3. CDR1 SQVTM and CDR2 ANQGSEA come from the germline V gene. With V trimmed by 6 bases and J by 0 bases, 6 bases remained unmatched. Time point in this sample: newly diagnosed GD, antithyroid drugs for less than 3 months. Extracted RNA from PBMCs served as the source of the TCR library.

Sample: peripheral blood mononuclear cells (PBMCs), taken at new diagnosis, from a patient treated with antithyroid drugs. The sequence derives from a female donor with Graves disease. This rearrangement joins TRBV29-1 to TRBJ2-5; TRBD2 matches at 8 bases. The CDR3 nucleotides are TGCAGCGTCGGCAGCGGGGGATACCAAGAGACCCAGTACTTC. This encodes CSVGSGGYQETQYF.